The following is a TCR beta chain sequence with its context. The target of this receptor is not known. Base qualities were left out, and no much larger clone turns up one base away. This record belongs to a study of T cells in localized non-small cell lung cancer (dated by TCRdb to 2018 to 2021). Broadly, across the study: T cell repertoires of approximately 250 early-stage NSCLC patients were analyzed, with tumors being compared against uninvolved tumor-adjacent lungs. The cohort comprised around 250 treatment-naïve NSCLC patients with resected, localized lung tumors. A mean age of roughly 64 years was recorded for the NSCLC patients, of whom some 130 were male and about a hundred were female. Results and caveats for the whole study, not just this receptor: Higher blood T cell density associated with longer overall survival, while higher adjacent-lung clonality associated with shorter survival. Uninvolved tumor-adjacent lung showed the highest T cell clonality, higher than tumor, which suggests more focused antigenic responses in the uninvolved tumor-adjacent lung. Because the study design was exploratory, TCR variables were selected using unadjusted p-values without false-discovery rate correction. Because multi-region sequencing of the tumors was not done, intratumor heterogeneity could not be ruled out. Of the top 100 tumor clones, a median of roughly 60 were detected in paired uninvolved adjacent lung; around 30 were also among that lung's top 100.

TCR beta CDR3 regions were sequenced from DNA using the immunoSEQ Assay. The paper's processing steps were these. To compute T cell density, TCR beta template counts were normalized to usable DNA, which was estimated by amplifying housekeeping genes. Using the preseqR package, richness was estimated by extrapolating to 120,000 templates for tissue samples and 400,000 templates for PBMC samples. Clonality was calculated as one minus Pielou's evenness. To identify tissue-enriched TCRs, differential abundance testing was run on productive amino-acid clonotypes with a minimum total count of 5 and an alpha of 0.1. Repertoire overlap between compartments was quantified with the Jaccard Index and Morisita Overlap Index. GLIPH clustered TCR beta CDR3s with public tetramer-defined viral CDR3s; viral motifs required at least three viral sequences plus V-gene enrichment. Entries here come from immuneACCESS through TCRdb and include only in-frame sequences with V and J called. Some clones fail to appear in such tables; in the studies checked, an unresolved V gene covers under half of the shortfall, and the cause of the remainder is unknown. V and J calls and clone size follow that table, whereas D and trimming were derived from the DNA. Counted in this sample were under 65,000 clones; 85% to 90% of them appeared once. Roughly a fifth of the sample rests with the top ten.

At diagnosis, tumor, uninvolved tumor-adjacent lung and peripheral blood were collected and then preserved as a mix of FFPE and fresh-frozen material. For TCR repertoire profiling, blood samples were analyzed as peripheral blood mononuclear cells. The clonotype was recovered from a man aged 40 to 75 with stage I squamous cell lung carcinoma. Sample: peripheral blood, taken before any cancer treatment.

CDR3 protein: CASQGSSYEQYF. At the DNA level, the sequence is TGTGCCAGCCAGGGAAGCTCCTACGAGCAGTACTTC. This chain joins TRBV7-9 to TRBJ2-7; 5 matching bases give a weak D call of TRBD1. CDR1 and CDR2 were assigned from the germline V gene (reference sequence) as SEHNR and FQNEAQ. The junction shows trimming of 8 bases on V and 0 bases on J, plus 8 bases between the germline ends. Including the terminal cysteine and phenylalanine, the CDR3 comprises 12 residues. The DNA shown is the 36-base CDR3, in frame from base 1. The full variable domain, with segments outside the CDR3 supplied by the reference TRBV7-9 and TRBJ2-7 proteins, appears as DTGVSQNPRHKITKRGQNVTFRCDPISEHNRLYWYRQTLGQGPEFLTYFQNEAQLEKSRLLSDRFSAERPKGSFSTLEIQRTEQGDSAMYLCASQGSSYEQYFGPGTRLTVT.